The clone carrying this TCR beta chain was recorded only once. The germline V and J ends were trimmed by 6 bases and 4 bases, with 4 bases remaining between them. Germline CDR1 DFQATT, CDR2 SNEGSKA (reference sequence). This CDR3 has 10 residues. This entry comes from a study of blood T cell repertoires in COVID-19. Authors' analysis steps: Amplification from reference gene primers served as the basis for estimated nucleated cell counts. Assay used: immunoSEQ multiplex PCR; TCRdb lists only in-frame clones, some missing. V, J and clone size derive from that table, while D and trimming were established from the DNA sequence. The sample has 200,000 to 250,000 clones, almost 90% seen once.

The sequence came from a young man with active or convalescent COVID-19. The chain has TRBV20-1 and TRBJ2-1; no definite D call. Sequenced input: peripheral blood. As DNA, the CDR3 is TGCAGTGCCCAGTACAATGAGCAGTTCTTC. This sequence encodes CSAQYNEQFF.